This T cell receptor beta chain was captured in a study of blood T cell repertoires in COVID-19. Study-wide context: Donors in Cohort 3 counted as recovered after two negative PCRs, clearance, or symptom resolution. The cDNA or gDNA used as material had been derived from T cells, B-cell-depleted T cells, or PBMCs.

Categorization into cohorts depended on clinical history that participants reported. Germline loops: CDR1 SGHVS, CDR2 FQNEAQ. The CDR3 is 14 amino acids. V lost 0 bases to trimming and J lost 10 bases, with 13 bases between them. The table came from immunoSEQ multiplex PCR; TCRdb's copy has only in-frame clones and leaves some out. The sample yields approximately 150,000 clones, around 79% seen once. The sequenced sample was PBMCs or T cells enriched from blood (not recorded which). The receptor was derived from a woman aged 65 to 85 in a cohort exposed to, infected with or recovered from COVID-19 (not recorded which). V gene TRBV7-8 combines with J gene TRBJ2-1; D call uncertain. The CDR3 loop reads CASSLAAPAGEQFF. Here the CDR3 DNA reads TGTGCCAGCAGCTTAGCGGCCCCGGCCGGGGAGCAGTTCTTC.